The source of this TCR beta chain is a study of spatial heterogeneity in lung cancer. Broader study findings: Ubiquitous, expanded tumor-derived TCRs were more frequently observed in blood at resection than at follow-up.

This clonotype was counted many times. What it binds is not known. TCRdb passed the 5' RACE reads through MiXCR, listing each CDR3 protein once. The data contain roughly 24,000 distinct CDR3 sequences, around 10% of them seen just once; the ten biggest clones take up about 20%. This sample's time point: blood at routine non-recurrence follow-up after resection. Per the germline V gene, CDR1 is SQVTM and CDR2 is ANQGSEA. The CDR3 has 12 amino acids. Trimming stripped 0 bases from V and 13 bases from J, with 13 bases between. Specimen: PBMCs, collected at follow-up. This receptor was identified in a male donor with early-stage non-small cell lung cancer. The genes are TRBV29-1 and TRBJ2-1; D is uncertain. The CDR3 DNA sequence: TGCAGCGTTGAAGATCCCACGCTAGTACAGTTCTTC. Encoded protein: CSVEDPTLVQFF.